The next 10 T cell receptor beta chains were all read from a single sample in a study of blood T cell repertoires in COVID-19. Profiling relied on immunoSEQ multiplex PCR, and the TCRdb table lists in-frame clones only, not all of them. The sample records around 160,000 clones, almost 90% being singletons. The sequenced material came from peripheral blood. All receptors come from a human donor in a cohort sampled during active COVID-19.

This chain links TRBV27 with TRBJ2-7; unclear D gene. This CDR3 has 13 amino acids. V lost 2 bases to trimming and J lost 4 bases, with 9 bases between them. CDR1 and CDR2 (germline): MNHEY, SMNVEV (reference sequence). In nucleotides, the CDR3 is TGTGCCAGCAGTTTAACACTAAGGTACGAGCAGTACTTC. It yields the protein CASSLTLRYEQYF.

CDR3 loop: CASTWTSGNTGELFF. CDR3 bases: TGTGCCAGCACCTGGACTAGCGGAAACACCGGGGAGCTGTTTTTT. The chain links TRBV2 to TRBJ2-2, with 10 positions matching TRBD2. The CDR3 extends over 15 amino acids. With 7 bases clipped from V and 2 bases from J, the junction kept 4 bases outside the gene matches. Germline V CDR1 and CDR2: SNHLY, FYNNEI.

V is TRBV7-2 and J is TRBJ2-7; TRBD1 matches at 9 bases. Looked up from germline, CDR1 is SGHTA and CDR2 is FQGNSA. The CDR3 length is 12 residues. V shed 4 bases and J 6 bases; nucleotides not matched to a gene: 1. CDR3 sequence (DNA): TGTGCCAGCAGCTCGGACAGGGGCGAGCAGTACTTC. Amino acid sequence: CASSSDRGEQYF.

This clone was picked up one time. The J gene is TRBJ2-7, the V gene TRBV29-1; TRBD1 agrees at 10 bases. The CDR3 has 16 residues. The V gene's germline CDR1 is SQVTM and CDR2 ANQGSEA. V trimming: 1 base; J trimming: 3 bases; junction bases outside the gene matches: 9. This CDR3 reads CSVEGWGQGFGYEQYF. CDR3 DNA sequence: TGCAGCGTTGAAGGTTGGGGACAGGGGTTTGGCTACGAGCAGTACTTC.

CDR3 amino acids: CASARDRAADTQYF. CDR3 DNA: TGTGCCAGTGCCCGGGACAGGGCAGCAGATACGCAGTATTTT. V is TRBV6-5 and J is TRBJ2-3, with 9 bases matching TRBD1. Germline V gives CDR1 MNHEY, CDR2 SVGAGI. J lost 4 bases, V lost 9 bases, and 8 bases had no gene match. CDR3 size: 14 residues.

This chain connects TRBV7-3 to TRBJ2-3, with 7 bases matching TRBD2. Per the germline V gene, CDR1 is SGHTA and CDR2 is FQGTGA. The CDR3 extends over 14 amino acids. The trim removed 3 bases at V and 5 bases at J, leaving 5 bases unmatched. The CDR3 loop reads CASSLGRAVDTQYF. CDR3 bases: TGTGCCAGCAGCTTGGGGAGGGCGGTAGATACGCAGTATTTT.

This rearrangement joins TRBV7-2 to TRBJ1-1, with D maybe TRBD1 (6 bases). Trimming took 3 bases from V and 3 from J, leaving 11 bases between them. The CDR3 covers 14 residues. CDR1 is SGHTA and CDR2 is FQGNSA in the germline V gene. CDR3 sequence (DNA): TGTGCCAGCAGCTTGGGGGCGGGGGACACTGAAGCTTTCTTT. This translates into CASSLGAGDTEAFF. Based on the CDR3 plus reference TRBV7-2 and TRBJ1-1, the full variable domain is GAGVSQSPSNKVTEKGKDVELRCDPISGHTALYWYRQSLGQGLEFLIYFQGNSAPDKSGLPSDRFSAERTGGSVSTLTIQRTQQEDSAVYLCASSLGAGDTEAFFGQGTRLTVV.

This rearrangement joins TRBV28 to TRBJ2-1, with 8 bases aligning to TRBD2. This CDR3 comprises 16 residues. Trimming cost V 4 bases and J 2 bases; bases outside gene matches: 7. Looked up from germline, CDR1 is MDHEN and CDR2 is SYDVKM. In DNA, the CDR3 is TGTGCCAGCAGTTCCCCTTCGGGGGGGACCTACAATGAGCAGTTCTTC. It yields the protein CASSSPSGGTYNEQFF.

The rearrangement uses TRBV9 and TRBJ2-3, with a weak D call TRBD2 (5 bases). Germline CDR1 is SGDLS and CDR2 is YYNGEE. Deletions cut 0 bases from V and 3 bases from J, with 17 bases between. The CDR3 consists of 17 residues. The chain's CDR3 is CASSVGAQTWRTDTQYF. In DNA form, the CDR3 reads TGTGCCAGCAGCGTAGGAGCCCAGACATGGAGGACAGATACGCAGTATTTT.

V is TRBV5-5 and J is TRBJ2-5; a possible D gene is TRBD2 (6 bases). The V and J ends lost 6 bases and 2 bases respectively, with 11 bases between them. This CDR3 is 13 amino acids long. CDR1 and CDR2 (germline): SGHKS, YYEKEE (reference sequence). Here the CDR3 reads CASKKGGQETQYF. DNA of the CDR3: TGTGCCAGCAAGAAAGGAGGGCAAGAGACCCAGTACTTC.